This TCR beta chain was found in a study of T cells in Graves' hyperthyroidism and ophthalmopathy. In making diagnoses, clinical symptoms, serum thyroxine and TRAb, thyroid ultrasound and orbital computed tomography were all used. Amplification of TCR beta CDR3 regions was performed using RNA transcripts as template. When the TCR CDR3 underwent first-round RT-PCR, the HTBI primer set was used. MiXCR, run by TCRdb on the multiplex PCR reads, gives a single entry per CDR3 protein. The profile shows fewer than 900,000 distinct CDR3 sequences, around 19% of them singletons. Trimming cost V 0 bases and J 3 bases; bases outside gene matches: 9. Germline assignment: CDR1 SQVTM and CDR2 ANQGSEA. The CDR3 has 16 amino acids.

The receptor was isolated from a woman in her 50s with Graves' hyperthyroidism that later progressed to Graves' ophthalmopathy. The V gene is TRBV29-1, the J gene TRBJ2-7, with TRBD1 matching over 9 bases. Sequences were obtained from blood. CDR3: CSVEDTGQGHFYEQYF. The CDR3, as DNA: TGCAGCGTTGAAGATACGGGACAGGGTCATTTCTACGAGCAGTACTTC.